Listed here are 15 T cell receptor beta chains from one sample, sequenced in a study of blood T cell repertoires in COVID-19. The table came from immunoSEQ multiplex PCR; TCRdb's copy has only in-frame clones and leaves some out. This table holds about 240,000 clones, roughly 83% found once. What was sequenced was peripheral blood. These receptors came from an elderly man with acute or convalescent COVID-19.

V usage is TRBV3-1 (or the pseudogene TRBV3-2) and J usage is TRBJ2-5, with D perhaps matching TRBD2 (5 bases). CDR3 length: 15 amino acids. Trimming cost V 1 base and J 14 bases, with 23 bases left between them. Germline V gene sequence: CDR1 LGHDT, CDR2 YNNKEL (reference sequence). The DNA for the CDR3 is TGTGCCAGCAGCCAAGTCCTTATAGGAGCGGCTGCTATCTACTTC. It translates to CASSQVLIGAAAIYF.

The CDR3 DNA reads TGTGCCAGCTCACAGGACAGGGGGATATTTCAGCCCCAGCATTTT. It codes for CASSQDRGIFQPQHF. The chain combines TRBV18 with TRBJ1-5, with 10 bases identical to TRBD1. This CDR3 has 15 residues. The V gene's germline CDR1 is KGHSH and CDR2 LQKENI. The junction had 6 bases not matched to a gene; V was cut back by 4 bases and J by 6 bases.

There are a few counts of this clone. The gene calls are TRBV10-1 and TRBJ1-5, with D possibly TRBD1 on 6 matching bases. The CDR3 consists of 15 residues. From germline, CDR1 is WNHNN and CDR2 SYGVQD (reference sequence). Trimming left V 9 bases short and J 1 base short, with 16 bases between. For the CDR3, the DNA is TGCGCCAGTCCTGGGAACAGGGAAAGCAATCAGCCCCAGCATTTT. Protein product: CASPGNRESNQPQHF.

This clone was seen just once. This sequence joins TRBV5-1 and TRBJ1-1; D might be TRBD1 (6 bases). Germline loops: CDR1 SGHRS, CDR2 YFSETQ. The CDR3 has 14 amino acids. V was cut by 2 bases and J by 4 bases, with 12 bases left in between. CDR3 nucleotides: TGCGCCAGCAGCTTCCAAACAGGGAGCACTGAAGCTTTCTTT. Translating gives CASSFQTGSTEAFF.

The chain uses TRBV3-1 (or the pseudogene TRBV3-2) and TRBJ2-7, with D perhaps matching TRBD2 (6 bases). Germline CDR1 reads LGHDT; CDR2 reads YNNKEL (reference sequence). The CDR3 extends over 15 amino acids. The V end lost 0 bases, the J end lost 0 bases, and 9 bases lay between the germline ends. As DNA, the CDR3 is TGTGCCAGCAGCCAAGAGGGACTCCACTCCTACGAGCAGTACTTC. Amino acid sequence: CASSQEGLHSYEQYF.

The V gene is TRBV6-5, the J gene TRBJ2-7; the match to TRBD1 covers 9 bases. Germline V gene sequence: CDR1 MNHEY, CDR2 SVGAGI. The CDR3 covers 14 residues. V shed 6 bases, J shed 0 bases, and the junction held 3 bases outside the gene matches. The chain's CDR3 is CASRGQGSSYEQYF. CDR3 nucleotide sequence: TGTGCCAGCAGGGGACAGGGAAGCTCCTACGAGCAGTACTTC.

The chain links TRBV11-2 to TRBJ2-7; TRBD1 matches 8 bases. V was clipped by 2 bases and J by 1 base; unmatched bases: 10. Germline-derived CDR1 and CDR2 are SGHAT and FQNNGV. The CDR3 has 17 residues. As DNA, the CDR3 is TGTGCCAGCAGCTTAAGTTGGGGGACAGGACATTCCTACGAGCAGTACTTC. It yields the protein CASSLSWGTGHSYEQYF.

The chain links TRBV6-5 to TRBJ1-4, with a possible D match to TRBD1 (6 bases). The CDR3 consists of 15 residues. V lost 6 bases, J lost 2 bases, and 13 bases lay in between. CDR1 is MNHEY, CDR2 SVGAGI, per germline. This chain's CDR3 is CASRPRGRTNEKLFF. CDR3 sequence (DNA): TGTGCCAGCAGACCCAGGGGTCGGACTAATGAAAAACTGTTTTTT.

The CDR3 DNA is TGTGCCAGCAGCGACCAGGGGACGAACACTGAAGCTTTCTTT. Residues: CASSDQGTNTEAFF. The chain carries TRBV5-4 and TRBJ1-1; possibly TRBD1 for D (6 bases). V was clipped by 4 bases and J by 1 base, with 11 bases between them. The germline gives CDR1 SGHNT, CDR2 YYREEE (reference sequence). CDR3 length: 14 residues.

This clone was observed a single time. The CDR3 loop reads CATQGLAEAFF. CDR3 coding DNA: TGTGCCACTCAGGGTCTTGCTGAAGCTTTCTTT. The chain is built from TRBV2 and TRBJ1-1; tentative D call: TRBD1 (5 bases). The germline gives CDR1 SNHLY, CDR2 FYNNEI. The CDR3 is 11 residues long. Trimming cost V 10 bases and J 6 bases, with 12 bases left between them.

This chain uses TRBV5-5 with TRBJ2-3; possibly TRBD2 for D (5 bases). Deletions cut 0 bases from V and 3 bases from J, with 11 bases between. The CDR3 extends over 15 amino acids. From germline, CDR1 is SGHKS and CDR2 YYEKEE (reference sequence). The chain's CDR3 is CASSLDGMETDTQYF. The CDR3 nucleotides are TGTGCCAGCAGCTTGGACGGGATGGAGACAGATACGCAGTATTTT.

J is TRBJ2-7 and V is TRBV2; TRBD1 matches 9 bases. The CDR3 consists of 13 residues. The ends lost 5 bases at V and 7 bases at J; junction bases unmatched: 6. CDR1 and CDR2 from the germline V gene are SNHLY and FYNNEI. The CDR3 nucleotides read TGTGCCAGCAGTTCACAGGGGGCGGTAGAGCAGTACTTC. Its translation is CASSSQGAVEQYF.

The chain joins TRBV5-1 to TRBJ2-5; a weak D match, TRBD1 (6 bases). The CDR3 loop spans 16 amino acids. V was shortened by 0 bases and J by 4 bases, with 16 bases between the two germline ends. Germline lookup yields CDR1 SGHRS and CDR2 YFSETQ. For the CDR3, the DNA is TGCGCCAGCAGCTTGGCCCGGAGTCAGGGGTTAGAGACCCAGTACTTC. Amino acids: CASSLARSQGLETQYF.

The V and J genes are TRBV5-4 and TRBJ2-5; tentative D call: TRBD1 (6 bases). This CDR3 has 13 residues. Germline V gene sequence: CDR1 SGHNT, CDR2 YYREEE (reference sequence). Trimming removed 2 bases at V and 4 bases at J, with 9 bases between. The CDR3 loop reads CASSFTDRETQYF. CDR3 in DNA: TGTGCCAGCAGCTTCACGGACAGAGAGACCCAGTACTTC.

J is TRBJ1-1 and V is TRBV5-1; TRBD1 is a possible D gene (6 bases). There are 14 residues in the CDR3. CDR1 is SGHRS and CDR2 is YFSETQ in the germline V gene. The V gene lost 6 bases and the J gene lost 7 bases, with 19 bases spanning the gap. As DNA, the CDR3 is TGCGCCAGCAAGGACAGCGACCACTCTTTTGAAGCTTTCTTT. As protein: CASKDSDHSFEAFF. The whole variable domain, filled in from reference TRBV5-1 and TRBJ1-1, reads KAGVTQTPRYLIKTRGQQVTLSCSPISGHRSVSWYQQTPGQGLQFLFEYFSETQRNKGNFPGRFSGRQFSNSRSEMNVSTLELGDSALYLCASKDSDHSFEAFFGQGTRLTVV.